The 30 T cell receptor beta chains below were found in one sample sequenced in a study of radiotherapy plus CTLA-4 blockade in lung cancer. Sequencing used immunoSEQ multiplex PCR; TCRdb keeps in-frame clones, though not all of them. The data show 40,000 to 50,000 clones, with 75% seen just once and around a tenth held by the top ten. This material consisted of peripheral blood, taken from a patient treated with radiotherapy plus ipilimumab. These receptors all come from a human donor with non-small cell lung cancer who had stable disease on radiotherapy plus ipilimumab.

The V gene is TRBV29-1, the J gene TRBJ1-2, with 7 nucleotides matching TRBD1. V trimming: 0 bases; J trimming: 3 bases; junction bases outside the gene matches: 7. Per germline, CDR1 SQVTM and CDR2 ANQGSEA. This CDR3 contains 15 residues. The CDR3 protein is CSVEDLKGAHYGYTF. The CDR3 nucleotides are TGCAGCGTTGAAGATCTGAAGGGGGCACACTATGGCTACACCTTC.

This clone was counted between two and nine times. V and J are TRBV19 and TRBJ2-5; weak D call: TRBD1 (7 bases). V lost 2 bases, J lost 5 bases, and 15 bases lay in between. Per the germline V gene, CDR1 is LNHDA and CDR2 is SQIVND (reference sequence). There are 15 residues in the CDR3. The CDR3 DNA reads as TGTGCCAGTAGTATAATGGGGGGACAGACTGAGACCCAGTACTTC. Protein product: CASSIMGGQTETQYF.

This chain links TRBV6-1 with TRBJ1-1, with 10 nucleotides matching TRBD1. The J segment lost 4 bases and the V segment lost 3 bases, leaving 5 bases of the junction unmatched. CDR1 and CDR2 (germline): MNHNS, SASEGT. There are 15 residues in the CDR3. CDR3 nucleotides: TGTGCCAGCAGTGATACCGGGACAGGGGCCACTGAAGCTTTCTTT. Encoded protein: CASSDTGTGATEAFF.

CDR3 DNA sequence: TGCGCCAGCAGTTGGGACAGGGTCTACAATGAGCAGTTCTTC. This gives the protein CASSWDRVYNEQFF. The chain has TRBV10-1 and TRBJ2-1; 9 nucleotides match TRBD1. V lost 5 bases and J lost 3; bases outside the gene matches: 2. CDR3 length: 14 amino acids. Germline CDR1 is WNHNN and CDR2 is SYGVQD (reference sequence).

The chain combines TRBV28 with TRBJ2-3, with 8 positions matching TRBD1. This CDR3 region has 16 residues. Germline-derived CDR1 and CDR2 are MDHEN and SYDVKM. The trim removed 8 bases at V and 4 bases at J, leaving 14 bases unmatched. The CDR3 loop reads CASFQSGRGPADTQYF. In DNA form, the CDR3 reads TGTGCCAGCTTCCAATCCGGCAGGGGGCCCGCAGATACGCAGTATTTT.

This chain joins TRBV7-6 and TRBJ1-2; unclear D gene. Germline V lookup: CDR1 SGHVS, CDR2 FNYEAQ. The CDR3 loop spans 16 amino acids. The V gene lost 0 bases and the J gene lost 2 bases, with 13 bases spanning the gap. CDR3 nucleotide sequence: TGTGCCAGCAGCTTAGCCCAAGGAGTTGGCAACTATGGCTACACCTTC. Translation gives CASSLAQGVGNYGYTF.

This clone came up once. The chain carries TRBV29-1 and TRBJ1-1; TRBD1 agrees at 11 bases. With 7 bases clipped from V and 10 bases from J, the junction kept 8 bases outside the gene matches. Germline CDR1 and CDR2: SQVTM and ANQGSEA. The length of the CDR3 is 12 residues. The CDR3 loop reads CSAKDRGHGAFF. CDR3 bases: TGCAGCGCAAAGGACAGGGGGCACGGAGCTTTCTTT.

The V gene is TRBV6-6, the J gene TRBJ1-2; D perhaps matches TRBD1 (5 bases). CDR1 and CDR2 from the germline V gene are MNHNY and SVGAGI (reference sequence). The CDR3 is made up of 14 amino acids. V was clipped by 3 bases and J by 6 bases, with 14 bases between them. CDR3 in amino acids: CASSYRYARDGYTF. The CDR3 bases are TGTGCCAGCAGTTATCGATACGCCAGGGATGGCTACACCTTC.

This clone occurred once. The V and J genes are TRBV12-5 and TRBJ2-7; 8 nucleotides match TRBD1. The CDR3 totals 13 residues. The ends lost 6 bases at V and 6 bases at J; junction bases unmatched: 7. The V gene's germline CDR1 is LGHNT and CDR2 FRNRAP. The CDR3 is CASGPGRGLEQYF. As DNA, the CDR3 is TGTGCTAGTGGCCCGGGCAGGGGGCTCGAGCAGTACTTC. Together with reference TRBV12-5 and TRBJ2-7, the CDR3 gives the full variable domain: DARVTQTPRHKVTEMGQEVTMRCQPILGHNTVFWYRQTMMQGLELLAYFRNRAPLDDSGMPKDRFSAEMPDATLATLKIQPSEPRDSAVYFCASGPGRGLEQYFGPGTRLTVT.

The rearrangement joins TRBV7-9 to TRBJ2-1; 8 bases map to TRBD2. With 4 bases clipped from V and 4 bases from J, the junction kept 6 bases outside the gene matches. The CDR3 loop spans 15 amino acids. Germline assignment: CDR1 SEHNR and CDR2 FQNEAQ (reference sequence). CDR3 amino acids: CASSWPGLVYNEQFF. CDR3 bases: TGTGCCAGCAGCTGGCCGGGACTAGTTTACAATGAGCAGTTCTTC.

This chain connects TRBV27 to TRBJ1-1; D remains unclear. Germline assignment: CDR1 MNHEY and CDR2 SMNVEV (reference sequence). The CDR3 has 14 amino acids. The ends were cut back, 2 bases at V and 5 bases at J, with 12 bases in the middle. The chain's CDR3 is CASSLRPRGTEAFF. DNA of the CDR3: TGTGCCAGCAGTTTAAGGCCTCGAGGGACTGAAGCTTTCTTT.

This chain joins TRBV5-8 and TRBJ1-5; possible D gene TRBD1, 5 bases. Trimming stripped 2 bases from V and 4 bases from J, with 16 bases between. Germline CDR1 SGHTS, CDR2 YDEGEE. There are 16 residues in the CDR3. The CDR3 is CASSLRGASRNQPQHF. The CDR3 region has the DNA TGTGCCAGCAGCTTAAGGGGCGCGTCCAGAAATCAGCCCCAGCATTTT.

This clone was recorded a few times. V is TRBV6-1 and J is TRBJ2-3; 9 bases match TRBD1. The germline V gene has CDR1 MNHNS and CDR2 SASEGT. CDR3 length equals 14 residues. With 7 bases clipped from V and 6 bases from J, the junction kept 8 bases outside the gene matches. CDR3 DNA: TGTGCCAGCAAACCGGGACAGGGTATGGATACGCAGTATTTT. The encoded protein is CASKPGQGMDTQYF.

CDR3 region: CASSYSQNTGELFF. The CDR3 DNA follows: TGTGCCAGCAGTTACTCTCAAAACACCGGGGAGCTGTTTTTT. This chain links TRBV6-6 with TRBJ2-2; no reliable D call. The CDR3 contains 14 residues. In germline, CDR1 is MNHNY, CDR2 SVGAGI (reference sequence). Trimming shortened V by 0 bases and J by 2 bases, and 4 bases separated the two germline ends.

The sample holds a few counts of this clone. The chain's CDR3 is CASSLFAGGPTGEQFF. CDR3 DNA: TGTGCCAGCAGCTTATTCGCGGGGGGGCCCACGGGTGAGCAGTTCTTC. J is TRBJ2-1 and V is TRBV7-2, with 9 bases identical to TRBD2. The germline V gene encodes CDR1 SGHTA and CDR2 FQGNSA. Trimming at V came to 2 bases and at J to 9 bases, leaving 11 bases not matched to a gene. The CDR3 contains 16 residues.

This clone was counted only a few times. In nucleotides, the CDR3 is TGTGCCAGCAGGTCGGGACAGGGTTATATCAACGAGCAGTACTTC. Its translation is CASRSGQGYINEQYF. The genes are TRBV5-6 and TRBJ2-7; 9 nucleotides line up with TRBD1. The germline V gene encodes CDR1 SGHDT and CDR2 YYEEEE. Trimming at V came to 5 bases and at J to 5 bases, leaving 11 bases not matched to a gene. This CDR3 comprises 15 residues.

The chain employs TRBV7-9 and TRBJ2-1, with TRBD2 matching over 8 bases. V shed 1 base and J 5 bases; nucleotides not matched to a gene: 10. This CDR3 region has 17 residues. The germline V gene encodes CDR1 SEHNR and CDR2 FQNEAQ (reference sequence). The CDR3 loop reads CASSLGVGSGENNEQFF. The CDR3 DNA sequence: TGTGCCAGCAGCTTAGGGGTCGGTAGCGGGGAAAACAATGAGCAGTTCTTC.

This clone has a single count. The chain couples TRBV27 to TRBJ1-1; the D is unclear. Germline V gives CDR1 MNHEY, CDR2 SMNVEV (reference sequence). V lost 3 bases, J lost 8 bases, and 13 bases lay in between. The CDR3 totals 13 residues. CDR3 sequence reads: CASSLAGQAEAFF. As DNA, the CDR3 is TGTGCCAGCAGTTTGGCAGGCCAGGCAGAAGCTTTCTTT.

The J gene is TRBJ1-1, the V gene TRBV5-4; TRBD1 matches at 10 bases. There are 16 residues in the CDR3. From germline, CDR1 is SGHNT and CDR2 YYREEE (reference sequence). The ends lost 4 bases at V and 0 bases at J; junction bases unmatched: 6. CDR3 bases: TGTGCCAGCAGCCTCTCTGGACAGGGGGTGAACACTGAAGCTTTCTTT. Translated: CASSLSGQGVNTEAFF.

The chain is built from TRBV5-1 and TRBJ2-2; D perhaps matches TRBD1 (6 bases). This CDR3 comprises 14 residues. Deletions cut 4 bases from V and 0 bases from J, with 7 bases between. The germline V gene encodes CDR1 SGHRS and CDR2 YFSETQ. The CDR3 DNA reads as TGCGCCAGCAGCCGGGACACGAACACCGGGGAGCTGTTTTTT. It translates to CASSRDTNTGELFF.

The chain has TRBV6-5 and TRBJ2-2; D remains unclear. The CDR3 has 14 residues. V was shortened by 7 bases and J by 1 base, with 10 bases between the two germline ends. Per germline, CDR1 MNHEY and CDR2 SVGAGI. This chain's CDR3 is CASKRVLNTGELFF. Written as DNA, the CDR3 is TGTGCCAGCAAGCGAGTACTGAACACCGGGGAGCTGTTTTTT.

The V call is TRBV7-9, the J call TRBJ1-5, with 7 bases that match TRBD1. Germline CDR1 SEHNR, CDR2 FQNEAQ (reference sequence). The length of the CDR3 is 14 residues. V shed 1 base and J 6 bases; nucleotides not matched to a gene: 3. In DNA, the CDR3 is TGTGCCAGCAGCTTAGACAGGGGCGGTCAGCCCCAGCATTTT. This gives the protein CASSLDRGGQPQHF.

This clone was detected once. The chain carries TRBV30 and TRBJ1-4; TRBD1 aligns across 11 bases. The CDR3 spans 13 residues. J lost 8 bases, V lost 2 bases, and 1 base had no gene match. Germline-derived CDR1 and CDR2 are GTSNPN and SVGIG (reference sequence). In DNA form, the CDR3 reads TGTGCCTGGAGTAGGGACAGGGGGGAAAAACTGTTTTTT. Translating gives CAWSRDRGEKLFF.

The chain uses TRBV27 and TRBJ2-5; tentatively, D is TRBD2 (5 bases). Germline V lookup: CDR1 MNHEY, CDR2 SMNVEV (reference sequence). V was trimmed by 2 bases and J by 3 bases, leaving 13 bases between them. This CDR3 is 15 amino acids long. CDR3 coding DNA: TGTGCCAGCAGTTTAGTACCCGGGAATAAAGAGACCCAGTACTTC. Amino acids: CASSLVPGNKETQYF.

The V and J genes are TRBV21-1 and TRBJ2-5; the D call of TRBD2 is as the table states it, not checked on the DNA. TRBV21-1 is described as a pseudogene. This CDR3 is 13 amino acids long. The CDR3 sequence is CASSPQRQETQYF. In nucleotides, the CDR3 is TGTGCCAGCAGCCCCCAGCGTCAAGAGACCCAGTACTTC.

The chain uses TRBV5-1 and TRBJ1-1; 7 nucleotides align to TRBD1. V shed 5 bases, J shed 1 base, and the junction held 5 bases outside the gene matches. CDR3 length: 14 amino acids. Germline V CDR1 and CDR2: SGHRS, YFSETQ. The CDR3 loop is CASREGGRNTEAFF. The CDR3 coding sequence is TGCGCCAGCAGGGAAGGGGGCAGGAACACTGAAGCTTTCTTT.

The chain combines TRBV29-1 with TRBJ2-7, with D maybe TRBD2 (6 bases). Trimming removed 6 bases from V and 6 bases from J, with 15 bases in between. CDR3 size: 12 residues. The germline V gene has CDR1 SQVTM and CDR2 ANQGSEA. CDR3 residues: CSVRWGVGEQYF. The CDR3, as DNA: TGCAGCGTCCGATGGGGGGTTGGCGAGCAGTACTTC.

V is TRBV11-2 and J is TRBJ2-4, with D maybe TRBD2 (5 bases). Germline V gene lookup returns CDR1 SGHAT and CDR2 FQNNGV. The CDR3 consists of 15 residues. Trimming removed 0 bases at V and 7 bases at J, with 13 bases between. The CDR3 is CASSLDRLARNIQYF. Here the CDR3 DNA reads TGTGCCAGCAGCTTAGATCGGCTAGCAAGGAACATTCAGTACTTC.

The V gene is TRBV7-2, the J gene TRBJ2-7; the D gene is possibly TRBD1 (6 bases). The CDR3 has 17 amino acids. Trimming cost V 2 bases and J 1 base, with 18 bases left between them. CDR1 and CDR2 (germline): SGHTA, FQGNSA. The CDR3 sequence is CASSLLGGQSFSYEQYF. The CDR3 nucleotides read TGTGCCAGCAGCTTATTGGGTGGACAGAGTTTTTCCTACGAGCAGTACTTC.

As DNA, the CDR3 is TGTGCCAGCAGCTTGGGTGGGTGGGCAAGGCAAGAGACCCAGTACTTC. It yields the protein CASSLGGWARQETQYF. The genes are TRBV5-4 and TRBJ2-5; D remains ambiguous. The germline V and J ends were trimmed by 0 bases and 2 bases, with 14 bases remaining between them. This CDR3 region has 16 residues. Germline assignment: CDR1 SGHNT and CDR2 YYREEE (reference sequence).